This passage covers 12 T cell receptor beta chains from one sample sequenced in a study of cytomegalovirus exposure and HLA in healthy donors. Researchers ran the PCR with 60 Vbeta and 13 Jbeta primers. Sequencing was performed with immunoSEQ multiplex PCR; in TCRdb, only in-frame clones are kept and a portion is missing. Among around 30,000 clones listed, around nine tenths were seen once. Material: PBMCs. These receptors all stem from a boy aged 5-17 years in good health and CMV-seronegative.

This chain uses TRBV23-1 with TRBJ1-6; 8 nucleotides agree with TRBD1. TRBV23-1 is sorted into the ORF group, with uncertain function. J gave up 1 base and V 5 bases, and 4 bases lay outside the gene matches. This CDR3 region has 16 residues. Here the CDR3 reads CASSYTGGSYNSPLHF. DNA of the CDR3: TGCGCCAGCAGTTACACAGGGGGGTCCTATAATTCACCCCTCCACTTT.

The CDR3 protein is CASREPGDTIYF. The CDR3 DNA reads as TGTGCCAGCAGAGAACCGGGGGACACCATATATTTT. V usage is TRBV2 and J usage is TRBJ1-3, with D tentatively TRBD1 (5 bases). CDR1 is SNHLY and CDR2 is FYNNEI in the germline V gene. The ends were cut back, 6 bases at V and 8 bases at J, with 11 bases in the middle. The CDR3 runs 12 residues.

The chain recombines TRBV2 with TRBJ1-4, with D uncertain. The CDR3 contains 15 residues. Germline CDR1 is SNHLY and CDR2 is FYNNEI. Trimming cost V 2 bases and J 5 bases, with 12 bases left between them. In DNA, the CDR3 is TGTGCCAGCAGTGAACGACACGGCGAGAATGAAAAACTGTTTTTT. It encodes CASSERHGENEKLFF.

The rearrangement links TRBV4-2 to TRBJ2-5; tentatively, D is TRBD2 (6 bases). Germline assignment: CDR1 LGHNA and CDR2 YNFKEQ. CDR3 length equals 14 residues. V was cut by 8 bases and J by 1 base, with 14 bases left in between. The chain's CDR3 is CASLGDGGQETQYF. As DNA, the CDR3 is TGTGCCAGCCTTGGCGACGGGGGCCAAGAGACCCAGTACTTC.

This chain joins TRBV6-1 and TRBJ1-4; 7 bases match TRBD1. The CDR3 is 14 amino acids. The germline gives CDR1 MNHNS, CDR2 SASEGT. V gave up 2 bases and J gave up 6 bases; unmatched junction bases: 3. DNA for the CDR3: TGTGCCAGCAGTGAATGGACAGGAGATGAAAAACTGTTTTTT. Its translation: CASSEWTGDEKLFF.

Only one count was recorded for this clone. J is TRBJ1-2 and V is TRBV19, with D possibly matching TRBD1 (6 bases). V lost 6 bases and J 8 bases, leaving 22 bases between the germline ends. Germline V lookup: CDR1 LNHDA, CDR2 SQIVND (reference sequence). This CDR3 has 15 residues. The CDR3, as DNA: TGTGCCAGTAGCTCGACAGGTAGTCCATATGTGGGCTACACCTTC. Translation gives CASSSTGSPYVGYTF.

This clone was found once. The V call is TRBV7-2, the J call TRBJ1-4, with D uncertain. CDR3 length: 15 residues. The germline V gene has CDR1 SGHTA and CDR2 FQGNSA. Trimming pared 5 bases from V and 8 bases from J, leaving 18 bases between. CDR3 nucleotides: TGTGCCAGCAGCGCTTACGGGATCCGCGGAGAAAAACTGTTTTTT. This encodes CASSAYGIRGEKLFF.

The chain carries TRBV19 and TRBJ2-3, with D possibly TRBD2 on 5 matching bases. The CDR3 sequence is 15 residues long. CDR1 and CDR2 (germline): LNHDA, SQIVND (reference sequence). V lost 5 bases, J lost 1 base, and 13 bases lay in between. The CDR3 loop is CASSLRLTRTDTQYF. CDR3 coding DNA: TGTGCCAGTAGTTTAAGACTAACCCGCACAGATACGCAGTATTTT.

This clone has a single count. This chain uses TRBV19 with TRBJ2-6; 7 nucleotides line up with TRBD1. V lost 8 bases to trimming and J lost 2 bases; unmatched junction nucleotides: 3. The germline gives CDR1 LNHDA, CDR2 SQIVND (reference sequence). This CDR3 contains 14 residues. Here the CDR3 reads CASDQGAGANVLTF. CDR3 in DNA: TGTGCCAGTGATCAGGGGGCTGGGGCCAACGTCCTGACTTTC.

The chain has TRBV5-1 and TRBJ1-1; D uncertain. Germline lookup yields CDR1 SGHRS and CDR2 YFSETQ. This CDR3 has 14 residues. V was clipped by 4 bases and J by 1 base, with 11 bases between them. CDR3 DNA: TGCGCCAGCAGCCCTCGACGGGAGAACACTGAAGCTTTCTTT. It is translated as CASSPRRENTEAFF.

This clone was seen a handful of times. This sequence joins TRBV4-1 and TRBJ2-5, with D possibly matching TRBD1 (5 bases). The CDR3 loop spans 15 amino acids. CDR1 and CDR2 from the germline V gene are MGHRA and YSYEKL. V shed 1 base and J shed 1 base, with 10 bases lying between them. DNA for the CDR3: TGCGCCAGCAGCCAAGCGCTGGGGCTCCAAGAGACCCAGTACTTC. Its protein product is CASSQALGLQETQYF.

The rearrangement joins TRBV27 to TRBJ1-6, with TRBD1 as a possible D gene (5 bases). The germline CDR1 and CDR2 sequences are MNHEY and SMNVEV (reference sequence). The V end lost 1 base, the J end lost 7 bases, and 20 bases lay between the germline ends. This CDR3 comprises 18 residues. The DNA of the CDR3 is TGTGCCAGCAGTTTATTTATCGTGGAGGGCGAGGGGAATTCACCCCTCCACTTT. This gives the protein CASSLFIVEGEGNSPLHF.